Each of the 4 T cell receptor beta chains below was sequenced from the same sample in a study of T cell responses to AZD1222 COVID-19 vaccine. Assay: immunoSEQ multiplex PCR; the TCRdb copy retains only in-frame clones and omits some. The table has 95,000 to 110,000 clones, 80% to 95% seen once. The material was peripheral blood, obtained 28 days after the second AZD1222 dose. Receptors were obtained from an adult who received the AZD1222 COVID-19 vaccine.

The chain is built from TRBV30 and TRBJ1-5; the D is unclear. From germline, CDR1 is GTSNPN and CDR2 SVGIG (reference sequence). The CDR3 is 14 amino acids. The germline V and J ends were trimmed by 3 bases and 3 bases, with 12 bases remaining between them. CDR3 amino acids: CAWSLGPPNQPQHF. Written as DNA, the CDR3 is TGTGCCTGGAGCCTAGGACCGCCCAATCAGCCCCAGCATTTT.

This chain connects TRBV6-5 to TRBJ2-3; no reliable D call. CDR3 length: 13 amino acids. Germline CDR1 is MNHEY and CDR2 is SVGAGI. Trimming stripped 6 bases from V and 6 bases from J, with 13 bases between. CDR3: CASRRKVADTQYF. CDR3 in DNA: TGTGCCAGCAGGCGGAAGGTGGCGGATACGCAGTATTTT.

This chain uses TRBV11-2 with TRBJ1-2, with D perhaps TRBD1 (5 bases). The V gene's germline CDR1 is SGHAT and CDR2 FQNNGV. With 6 bases removed from V and 7 bases from J, the gap between germline ends came to 12 bases. This CDR3 contains 12 residues. CDR3 DNA: TGTGCCAGCAGTGATGTGGGGGGTGGCTACACCTTC. It translates to CASSDVGGGYTF.

This clone was seen a single time. This chain joins TRBV5-1 and TRBJ2-7; TRBD1 matches 11 bases. There are 16 residues in the CDR3. With V trimmed by 4 bases and J by 3 bases, 9 bases remained unmatched. From germline, CDR1 is SGHRS and CDR2 YFSETQ. CDR3 nucleotide sequence: TGCGCCAGCAGCCCCATGGTAGGGACAGGGGGCTACGAGCAGTACTTC. Its protein product is CASSPMVGTGGYEQYF.